These T cell receptor beta chains were read from a single sample in a study of T-cell reconstitution after alpha-beta-depleted transplantation in children. One entry per CDR3 protein results from TCRdb running MiXCR on the PCR reads. The sample lists approximately 1,000,000 distinct CDR3 sequences, roughly 29% occurring once. The sample here was PBMCs, mostly from graft donor cells, taken 360 days after TCRalphabeta/CD19-depleted stem cell transplant. The origin of the receptors is a boy under three years old who had a stem cell transplant for SCID, so the T cells may come from the graft donor. Both conserved end residues are part of each CDR3.

length,V,CDR3
17,TRBV20-1,CSARDPGTSGDQETQYF
16,TRBV20-1,CSARDLMTGMNTEAFF
13,TRBV5-1,CASSLDRSGEQYF
17,TRBV12-3/TRBV12-4,CASSLAAQGIHTGELFF
17,TRBV4-1,CASSQDWLGLASNGQFF
13,TRBV20-1,CSAKAISTYEQYF
17,TRBV5-6,CASSLFLYGTSFFEQYF
12,TRBV20-1,CSAPGQGGEQYF
14,TRBV28,CASRPGVVVYEQYF
15,TRBV6-5,CASSYNPGSPYEQYF
15,TRBV6-1,CASSPVAGRVYGYTF
15,TRBV27,CASSFQAGDQETQYF
15,TRBV7-9,CASSGQGSGANVLTF
14,TRBV5-1,CASSVGWDNQPQHF
18,TRBV3-1,CASSPRLAGKGDQETQYF